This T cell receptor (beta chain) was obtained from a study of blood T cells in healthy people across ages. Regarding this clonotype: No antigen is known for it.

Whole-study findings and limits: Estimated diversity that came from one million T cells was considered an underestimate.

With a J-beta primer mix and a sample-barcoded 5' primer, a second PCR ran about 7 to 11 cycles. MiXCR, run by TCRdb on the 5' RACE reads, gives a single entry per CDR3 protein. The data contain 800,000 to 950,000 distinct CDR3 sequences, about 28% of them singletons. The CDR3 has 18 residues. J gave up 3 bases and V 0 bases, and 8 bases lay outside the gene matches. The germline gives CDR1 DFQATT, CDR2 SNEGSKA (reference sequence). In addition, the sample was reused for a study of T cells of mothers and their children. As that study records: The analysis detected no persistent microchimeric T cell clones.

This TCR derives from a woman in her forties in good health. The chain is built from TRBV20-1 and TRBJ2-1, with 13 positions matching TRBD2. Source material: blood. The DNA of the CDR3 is TGCAGTGCTAGAGACGAGGGACTAGCGGGGCTGCTCTACAATGAGCAGTTCTTC. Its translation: CSARDEGLAGLLYNEQFF.